This is a list of T cell receptor beta chains from one sample in a study of blood T cell repertoires in COVID-19. Data came from immunoSEQ multiplex PCR; TCRdb stores just in-frame clones and leaves some out. The sample yields about 97,000 clones, 90% seen once. Sequenced material: peripheral blood. The receptors come from a man in his sixties with acute or convalescent COVID-19. CDR3s include the opening cysteine and the closing phenylalanine or tryptophan. The order of the fields is V gene, D gene, clone size, J gene, CDR3 DNA, CDR3 protein. A D gene is named only where the DNA matches it firmly. Clone size appears in some rows only: once, few, many, or a class for an expanded clone.

TRBV19	NA	NA	TRBJ2-1	TGTGCCAGTAGTCGACTCGTTTTGAATGAGCAGTTCTTC	CASSRLVLNEQFF
TRBV5-1	TRBD1	NA	TRBJ1-1	TGCGCCAGCAGCTTGGGACAGGGGGTGGACACTGAAGCTTTCTTT	CASSLGQGVDTEAFF
TRBV5-1	NA	NA	TRBJ1-1	TGCGCCAGCAGCCAAAACAGCAACACTGAAGCTTTCTTT	CASSQNSNTEAFF
TRBV18	NA	NA	TRBJ2-4	TGTGCCAGCTCACTAACGAGTCAAGCCAAAAACATTCAGTACTTC	CASSLTSQAKNIQYF
TRBV6-2/TRBV6-3	NA	NA	TRBJ2-3	TGTGCCAGCAGTTACGGGCGGGAACTTAATACGCAGTATTTT	CASSYGRELNTQYF
TRBV2	NA	NA	TRBJ1-2	TGTGCCAGCGGGGGGGGAGTATACTATGGCTACACCTTC	CASGGGVYYGYTF
TRBV25-1	NA	NA	TRBJ1-1	TGTGCCAGCAGTGAAACGGACAGAATGAACACTGAAGCTTTCTTT	CASSETDRMNTEAFF
TRBV18	NA	NA	TRBJ1-1	TGTGCCAGCTCACCACCGTATCAGGCGGAAGCTTTCTTT	CASSPPYQAEAFF
TRBV5-4	TRBD1	NA	TRBJ1-1	TGTGCCAGCAGCTTCCGACAGGGGACCATGAACACTGAAGCTTTCTTT	CASSFRQGTMNTEAFF
TRBV6-5	NA	NA	TRBJ1-1	TGTGCCAGCAGTCGTAGGAGTGGGAACACTGAAGCTTTCTTT	CASSRRSGNTEAFF
TRBV5-4	TRBD1	few	TRBJ1-1	TGTGCCAGCAGCTTGAACAGGGGGAGGACTGAAGCTTTCTTT	CASSLNRGRTEAFF
TRBV5-5	NA	NA	TRBJ2-7	TGTGCCAGCAGCTGGGAGTGGGCAACCGAGCAGTACTTC	CASSWEWATEQYF
TRBV29-1	NA	NA	TRBJ1-1	TGCAGCGTCCGACAGCAACTCGCATTAACTGAAGCTTTCTTT	CSVRQQLALTEAFF
TRBV20-1	TRBD1	NA	TRBJ1-2	TGCAGTACCTGGACAGGGGCCGGCTACACCTTC	CSTWTGAGYTF
TRBV4-2	NA	NA	TRBJ1-2	TGTGCCAGCAGCCAAGGCAGGATAAGCACCTTC	CASSQGRISTF
TRBV6-6	NA	NA	TRBJ2-4	TGTGCCAGCAGTCCCGGACAGTCCCTAGCCAAAAACATTCAGTACTTC	CASSPGQSLAKNIQYF
TRBV9	TRBD2	NA	TRBJ2-3	TGTGCCAGCAGCGTAGGGACTAGCGGATACACAGATACGCAGTATTTT	CASSVGTSGYTDTQYF
TRBV4-1	NA	NA	TRBJ2-6	TGCGCCAGCAGCCAAGATCCTGGCGGCACTGGGGCCAACGTCCTGACTTTC	CASSQDPGGTGANVLTF
TRBV10-3	NA	NA	TRBJ1-1	TGTGCCATCAGTGAGCCCACTCGAGGGGGCACTGAAGCTTTCTTT	CAISEPTRGGTEAFF
TRBV6-1	NA	NA	TRBJ1-5	TGTGCCAGCAGTGAACTCAATCAGCCCCAGCATTTT	CASSELNQPQHF
TRBV27	NA	NA	TRBJ1-2	TGTGCCAGCAGTTCGGACAGCCGTCTCTATGGCTACACCTTC	CASSSDSRLYGYTF
TRBV2	NA	once	TRBJ1-2	TGTGCCAGCAGTGAAGTAGTGGGTCCCCGAGGGAGCTACACCTTC	CASSEVVGPRGSYTF
TRBV11-2	NA	NA	TRBJ1-1	TGTGCCAGCAGCTTAGATCCCGTAGCGAACACTGAAGCTTTCTTT	CASSLDPVANTEAFF
TRBV5-4	TRBD1	NA	TRBJ1-1	TGTGCCAGCAGCTTTCGAAGGACAGGGGAAAACACTGAAGCTTTCTTT	CASSFRRTGENTEAFF
TRBV19	TRBD1	NA	TRBJ1-6	TGTGCCAGTAGGGATTTGGACAGGGGTCTTCGTTCACCCCTCCACTTT	CASRDLDRGLRSPLHF